Many counts were recorded for the clone carrying this T cell receptor (beta chain). This sample is drawn from a study of T-cell reconstitution after alpha-beta-depleted transplantation in children. Germline V CDR1 and CDR2: LGHNA, YNFKEQ. Trimming took off 1 base at V and 2 bases at J, with 11 bases between the two ends. The CDR3 totals 15 residues. Unique molecular identifiers tagged the TCRbeta library. Each CDR3 protein gets one entry after TCRdb re-called the PCR reads with MiXCR. The sample lists more than 150,000 distinct CDR3 sequences, more than 6.5% seen once, with around 3.1% in the top ten.

The chain combines TRBV4-2 with TRBJ1-2; D is uncertain. The receptor's source is a human donor who donated a stem cell graft to a child with Wiskott-Aldrich syndrome. The sequencing here drew on PBMCs from the stem cell graft donor, taken from the stem cell graft. DNA for the CDR3: TGTGCCAGCAGCCAAGGGATCAGTGGAAACTATGGCTACACCTTC. Its translation is CASSQGISGNYGYTF.